The sequence of this TCR beta chain was determined in a study of shared clonotypes between healthy human individuals. Study results and limitations: Relative to clonotypes present in all four donors, those not shared had lower generation probabilities.

Each sorted subset replicate got 200 ng genomic DNA, tens of thousands of genomes. Sequenced by immunoSEQ multiplex PCR; TCRdb stores in-frame clones only, minus some. The sample has millions of clones; around 90% are singletons. This clone was seen a handful of times. The antigen is unknown. This specimen includes other DNA sequences encoding the same CDR3. V gave up 1 base and J gave up 2 bases; unmatched junction bases: 1. This CDR3 region has 14 residues. The germline CDR1 and CDR2 sequences are MNHEY and SVGAGI. What was sequenced was naive CD4+ T cells sorted from blood. Stated subset: CD45RA+ positively selected. This TCR came from a man aged 18 to 29 in good health. J is TRBJ1-2 and V is TRBV6-5, with 7 bases matching TRBD1. The CDR3 nucleotides are TGTGCCAGCAGTTACTTGACAGGGAACTATGGCTACACCTTC. Its translation: CASSYLTGNYGYTF.